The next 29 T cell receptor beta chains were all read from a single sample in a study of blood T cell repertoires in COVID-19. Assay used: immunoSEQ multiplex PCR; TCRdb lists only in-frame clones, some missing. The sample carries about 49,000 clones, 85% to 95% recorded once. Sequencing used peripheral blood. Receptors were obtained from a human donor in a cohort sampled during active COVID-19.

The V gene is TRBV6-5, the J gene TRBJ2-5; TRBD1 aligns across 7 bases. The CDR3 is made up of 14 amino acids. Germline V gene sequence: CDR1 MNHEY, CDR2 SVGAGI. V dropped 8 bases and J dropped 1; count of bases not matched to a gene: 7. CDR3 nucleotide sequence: TGTGCCAGCGGGACAGCGGTTGCCCAAGAGACCCAGTACTTC. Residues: CASGTAVAQETQYF.

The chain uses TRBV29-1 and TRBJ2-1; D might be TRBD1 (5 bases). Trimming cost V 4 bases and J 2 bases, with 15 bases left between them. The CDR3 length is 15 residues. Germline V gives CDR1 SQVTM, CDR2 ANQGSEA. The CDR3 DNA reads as TGCAGCGTTGGGCTAGACAGCGTCGCCTACAATGAGCAGTTCTTC. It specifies CSVGLDSVAYNEQFF.

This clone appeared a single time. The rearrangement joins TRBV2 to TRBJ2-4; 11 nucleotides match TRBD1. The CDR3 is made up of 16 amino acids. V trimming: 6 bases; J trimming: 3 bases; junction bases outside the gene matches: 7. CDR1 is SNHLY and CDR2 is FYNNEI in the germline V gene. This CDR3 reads CASRTGTGGSKNIQYF. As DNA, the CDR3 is TGTGCCAGCAGGACCGGGACAGGGGGAAGCAAAAACATTCAGTACTTC.

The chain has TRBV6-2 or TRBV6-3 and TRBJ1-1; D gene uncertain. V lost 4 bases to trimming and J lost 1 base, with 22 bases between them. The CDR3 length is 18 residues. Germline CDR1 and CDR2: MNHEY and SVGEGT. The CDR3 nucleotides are TGTGCCAGCAGTTCCCACGCCCTAAGGAGGAGGCAGAACACTGAAGCTTTCTTT. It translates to CASSSHALRRRQNTEAFF.

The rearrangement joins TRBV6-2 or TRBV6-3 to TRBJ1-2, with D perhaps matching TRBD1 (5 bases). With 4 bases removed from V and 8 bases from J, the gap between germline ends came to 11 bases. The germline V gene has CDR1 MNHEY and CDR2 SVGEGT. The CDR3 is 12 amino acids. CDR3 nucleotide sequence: TGTGCCAGCAGTTCCCAGGGATCCGGCTACACCTTC. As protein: CASSSQGSGYTF.

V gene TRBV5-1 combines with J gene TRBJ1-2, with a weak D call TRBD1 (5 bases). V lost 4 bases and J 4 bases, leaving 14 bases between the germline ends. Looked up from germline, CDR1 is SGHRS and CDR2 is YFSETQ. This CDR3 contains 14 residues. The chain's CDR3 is CASSNYDRLYGYTF. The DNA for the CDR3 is TGCGCCAGCAGCAACTATGACAGACTCTATGGCTACACCTTC. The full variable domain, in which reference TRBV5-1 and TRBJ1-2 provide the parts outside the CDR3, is KAGVTQTPRYLIKTRGQQVTLSCSPISGHRSVSWYQQTPGQGLQFLFEYFSETQRNKGNFPGRFSGRQFSNSRSEMNVSTLELGDSALYLCASSNYDRLYGYTFGSGTRLTVV.

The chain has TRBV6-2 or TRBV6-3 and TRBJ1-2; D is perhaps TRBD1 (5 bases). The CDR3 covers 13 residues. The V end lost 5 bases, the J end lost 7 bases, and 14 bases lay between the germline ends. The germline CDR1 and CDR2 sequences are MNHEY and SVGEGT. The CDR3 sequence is CASSDRRAGGYTF. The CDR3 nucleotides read TGTGCCAGCAGTGACAGAAGGGCCGGTGGCTACACCTTC.

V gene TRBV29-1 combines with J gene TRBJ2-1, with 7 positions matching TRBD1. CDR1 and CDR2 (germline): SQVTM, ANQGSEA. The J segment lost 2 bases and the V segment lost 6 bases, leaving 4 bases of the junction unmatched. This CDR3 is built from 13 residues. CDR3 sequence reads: CSVGQETYNEQFF. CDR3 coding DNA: TGCAGCGTCGGACAGGAGACCTACAATGAGCAGTTCTTC.

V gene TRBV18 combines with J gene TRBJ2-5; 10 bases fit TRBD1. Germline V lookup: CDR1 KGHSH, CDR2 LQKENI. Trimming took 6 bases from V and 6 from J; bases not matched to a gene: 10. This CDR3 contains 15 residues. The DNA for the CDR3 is TGTGCCAGCTCTGCGACAGGGGGCATAAGAAAGACCCAGTACTTC. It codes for CASSATGGIRKTQYF.

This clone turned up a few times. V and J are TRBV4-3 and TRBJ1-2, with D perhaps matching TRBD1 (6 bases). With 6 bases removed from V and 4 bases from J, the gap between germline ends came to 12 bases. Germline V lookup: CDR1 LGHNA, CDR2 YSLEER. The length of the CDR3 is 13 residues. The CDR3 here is CASSQTGVYGYTF. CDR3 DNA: TGCGCCAGCAGTCAGACAGGCGTCTATGGCTACACCTTC.

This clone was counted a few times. CDR3 residues: CAWSTFSAVRSPLHF. The DNA of the CDR3 is TGTGCCTGGAGCACGTTTTCGGCGGTAAGGTCACCCCTCCACTTT. This chain joins TRBV30 and TRBJ1-6; the D is unclear. The CDR3 runs 15 residues. Trimming cost V 3 bases and J 10 bases, with 19 bases left between them. The germline V gene has CDR1 GTSNPN and CDR2 SVGIG (reference sequence).

CDR3 nucleotide sequence: TGTGCCAGCAGTGAACTAGCGAGATCCTATGGCTACACCTTC. This codes for CASSELARSYGYTF. The genes are TRBV2 and TRBJ1-2; D not resolved. The CDR3 loop spans 14 amino acids. Germline CDR1 SNHLY, CDR2 FYNNEI. Between the trimmed V and J ends, which lost 2 bases and 4 bases, there was a span of 11 bases.

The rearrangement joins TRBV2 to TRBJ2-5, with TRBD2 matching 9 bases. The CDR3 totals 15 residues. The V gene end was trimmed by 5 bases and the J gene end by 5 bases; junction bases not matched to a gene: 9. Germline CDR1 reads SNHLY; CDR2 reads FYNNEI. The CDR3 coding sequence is TGTGCCAGCAGTCCCTCCGGCGGGGGGGCGGAGACCCAGTACTTC. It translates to CASSPSGGGAETQYF.

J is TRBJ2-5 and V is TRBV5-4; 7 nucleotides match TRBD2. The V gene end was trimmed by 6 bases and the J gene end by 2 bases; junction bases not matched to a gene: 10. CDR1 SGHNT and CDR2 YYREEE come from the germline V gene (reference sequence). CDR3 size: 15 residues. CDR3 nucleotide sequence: TGTGCCAGCAACCCGTGGGGGGGAGGGCAAGAGACCCAGTACTTC. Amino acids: CASNPWGGGQETQYF.

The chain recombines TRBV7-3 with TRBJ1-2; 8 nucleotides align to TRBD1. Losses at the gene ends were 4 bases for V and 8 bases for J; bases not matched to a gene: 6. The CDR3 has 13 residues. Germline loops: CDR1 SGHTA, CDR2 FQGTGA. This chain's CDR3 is CASSSSTGEGYTF. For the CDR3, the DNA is TGTGCCAGCAGCTCTTCGACAGGGGAGGGCTACACCTTC.

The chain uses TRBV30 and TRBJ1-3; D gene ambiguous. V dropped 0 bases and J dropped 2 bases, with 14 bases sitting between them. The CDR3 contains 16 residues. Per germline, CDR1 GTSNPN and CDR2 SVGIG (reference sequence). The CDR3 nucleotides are TGTGCCTGGAGTGTCGGAAACGTGAGGACTGGAAACACCATATATTTT. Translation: CAWSVGNVRTGNTIYF.

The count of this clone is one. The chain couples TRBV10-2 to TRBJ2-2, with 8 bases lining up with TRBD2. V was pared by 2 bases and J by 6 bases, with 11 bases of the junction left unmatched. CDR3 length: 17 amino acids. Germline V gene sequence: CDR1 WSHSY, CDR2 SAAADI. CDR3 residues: CASSESPGGGLAGELFF. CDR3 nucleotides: TGCGCCAGCAGTGAGAGTCCGGGGGGGGGCCTCGCCGGGGAGCTGTTTTTT.

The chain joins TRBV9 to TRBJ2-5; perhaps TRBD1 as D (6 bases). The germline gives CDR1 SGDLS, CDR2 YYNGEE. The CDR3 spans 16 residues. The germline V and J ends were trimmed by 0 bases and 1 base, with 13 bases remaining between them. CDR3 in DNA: TGTGCCAGCAGCGTAGGTCTAGGGGGAATCCAAGAGACCCAGTACTTC. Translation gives CASSVGLGGIQETQYF.

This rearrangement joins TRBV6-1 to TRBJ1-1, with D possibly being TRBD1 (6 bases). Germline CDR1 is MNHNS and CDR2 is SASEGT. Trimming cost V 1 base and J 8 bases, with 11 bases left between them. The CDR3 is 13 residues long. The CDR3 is CASSEGRGGEAFF. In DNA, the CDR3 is TGTGCCAGCAGTGAAGGTCGAGGGGGAGAAGCTTTCTTT.

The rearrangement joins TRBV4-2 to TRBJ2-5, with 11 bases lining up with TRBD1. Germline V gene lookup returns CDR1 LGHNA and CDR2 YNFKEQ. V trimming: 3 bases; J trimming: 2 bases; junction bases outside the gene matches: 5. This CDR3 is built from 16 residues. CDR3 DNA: TGTGCCAGCAGCCACTGGGACAGGGGGACACAAGAGACCCAGTACTTC. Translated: CASSHWDRGTQETQYF.

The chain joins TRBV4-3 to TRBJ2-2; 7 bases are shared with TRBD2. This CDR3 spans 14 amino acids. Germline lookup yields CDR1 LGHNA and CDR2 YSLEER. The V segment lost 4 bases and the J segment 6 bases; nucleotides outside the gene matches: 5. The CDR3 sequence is CASSRERGPGELFF. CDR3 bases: TGCGCCAGCAGCCGAGAGCGGGGTCCCGGGGAGCTGTTTTTT.

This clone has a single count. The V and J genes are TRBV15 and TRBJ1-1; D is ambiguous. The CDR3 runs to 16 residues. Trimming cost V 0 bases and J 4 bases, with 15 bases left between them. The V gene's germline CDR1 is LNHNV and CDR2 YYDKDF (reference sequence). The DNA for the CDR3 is TGTGCCACCAGCAGAGATCGGGCGGGGTATGGCACTGAAGCTTTCTTT. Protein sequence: CATSRDRAGYGTEAFF. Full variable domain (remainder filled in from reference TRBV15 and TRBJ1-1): DAMVIQNPRYQVTQFGKPVTLSCSQTLNHNVMYWYQQKSSQAPKLLFHYYDKDFNNEADTPDNFQSRRPNTSFCFLDIRSPGLGDTAMYLCATSRDRAGYGTEAFFGQGTRLTVV.

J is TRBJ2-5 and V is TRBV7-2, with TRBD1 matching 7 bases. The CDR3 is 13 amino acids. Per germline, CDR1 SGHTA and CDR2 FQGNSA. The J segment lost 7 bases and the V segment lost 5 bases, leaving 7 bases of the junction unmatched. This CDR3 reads CASSRTGDGTQYF. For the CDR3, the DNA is TGTGCCAGCAGCCGTACAGGGGACGGGACCCAGTACTTC.

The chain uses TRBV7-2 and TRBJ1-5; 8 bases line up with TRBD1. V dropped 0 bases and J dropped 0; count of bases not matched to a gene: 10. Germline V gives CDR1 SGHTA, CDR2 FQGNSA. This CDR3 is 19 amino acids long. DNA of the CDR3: TGTGCCAGCAGCTTAGCGCCGGGACAGGACATGTATAGCAATCAGCCCCAGCATTTT. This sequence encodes CASSLAPGQDMYSNQPQHF. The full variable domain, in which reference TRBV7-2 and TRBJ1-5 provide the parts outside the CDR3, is GAGVSQSPSNKVTEKGKDVELRCDPISGHTALYWYRQSLGQGLEFLIYFQGNSAPDKSGLPSDRFSAERTGGSVSTLTIQRTQQEDSAVYLCASSLAPGQDMYSNQPQHFGDGTRLSIL.

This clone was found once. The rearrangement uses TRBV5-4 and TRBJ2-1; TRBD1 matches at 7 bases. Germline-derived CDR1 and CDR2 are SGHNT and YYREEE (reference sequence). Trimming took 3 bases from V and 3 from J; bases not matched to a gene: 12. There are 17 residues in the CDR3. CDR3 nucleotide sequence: TGTGCCAGCAGCTCACAAGTGGACAGGCGGAACTACAATGAGCAGTTCTTC. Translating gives CASSSQVDRRNYNEQFF. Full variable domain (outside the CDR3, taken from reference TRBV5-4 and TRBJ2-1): ETGVTQSPTHLIKTRGQQVTLRCSSQSGHNTVSWYQQALGQGPQFIFQYYREEENGRGNFPPRFSGLQFPNYSSELNVNALELDDSALYLCASSSQVDRRNYNEQFFGPGTRLTVL.

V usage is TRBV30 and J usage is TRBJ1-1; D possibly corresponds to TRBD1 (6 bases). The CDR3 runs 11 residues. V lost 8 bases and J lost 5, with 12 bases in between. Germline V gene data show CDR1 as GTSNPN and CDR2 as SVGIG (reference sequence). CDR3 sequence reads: CAGETGTEAFF. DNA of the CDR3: TGTGCCGGAGAAACAGGGACTGAAGCTTTCTTT.

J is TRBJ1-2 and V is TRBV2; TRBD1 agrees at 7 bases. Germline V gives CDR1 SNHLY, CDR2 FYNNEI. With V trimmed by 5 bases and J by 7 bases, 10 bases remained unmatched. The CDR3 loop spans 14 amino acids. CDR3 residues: CASSQQGTLFGYTF. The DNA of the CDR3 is TGTGCCAGCAGTCAACAGGGGACCCTTTTTGGCTACACCTTC.

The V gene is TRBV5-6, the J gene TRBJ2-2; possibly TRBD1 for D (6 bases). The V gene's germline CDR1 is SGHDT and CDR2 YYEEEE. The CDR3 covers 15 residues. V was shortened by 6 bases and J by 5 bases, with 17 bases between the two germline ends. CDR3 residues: CASTGAGEYTGELFF. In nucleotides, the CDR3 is TGTGCCAGCACTGGGGCAGGGGAATATACCGGGGAGCTGTTTTTT.

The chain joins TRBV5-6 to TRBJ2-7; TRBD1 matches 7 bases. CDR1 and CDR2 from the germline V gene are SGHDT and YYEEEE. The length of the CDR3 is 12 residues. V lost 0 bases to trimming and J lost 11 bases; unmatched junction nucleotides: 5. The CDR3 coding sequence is TGTGCCAGCAGCTTGGCGGACAGGAAGGAGTACTTC. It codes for CASSLADRKEYF.